These 13 T cell receptor beta chains were sequenced from one sample in a study of blood T cell repertoires in COVID-19 (dated by TCRdb to the early 2020s). Libraries were made using the immunoSEQ multiplex PCR assay. TCRdb obtained this table from immuneACCESS and retained in-frame rearrangements with V and J assigned. These tables miss some clones; where compared with another copy, unresolved V genes account for less than half of the shortfall, and the remainder is unexplained. Here the sample has some 300,000 clones; roughly 90% occur a single time. The ten largest clones take up less than 15% of the sample. Sequencing used peripheral blood. Receptors were obtained from a woman in her 70s with COVID-19, enrolled during active disease.

V gene TRBV19 combines with J gene TRBJ1-1, with no clear D. CDR3 length: 13 residues. The germline CDR1 and CDR2 sequences are LNHDA and SQIVND (reference sequence). V was clipped by 6 bases and J by 7 bases, with 15 bases between them. This chain's CDR3 is CASSWSDDGEAFF. CDR3 sequence (DNA): TGTGCCAGTAGCTGGAGCGACGACGGTGAAGCTTTCTTT.

The chain combines TRBV2 with TRBJ2-5; 9 bases map to TRBD1. The CDR3 extends over 13 amino acids. Looked up from germline, CDR1 is SNHLY and CDR2 is FYNNEI. Trimming at V came to 8 bases and at J to 7 bases, leaving 8 bases not matched to a gene. The DNA of the CDR3 is TGTGCCAGCCGAGACAGGGGGGGAATGACCCAGTACTTC. It encodes CASRDRGGMTQYF.

The CDR3 nucleotides read TGCGCCAGCAGGCGGGTTGATCCGTTGGACGAGCAGTACTTC. As protein: CASRRVDPLDEQYF. J is TRBJ2-7 and V is TRBV5-1, with D possibly being TRBD2 (5 bases). CDR1 SGHRS and CDR2 YFSETQ come from the germline V gene. The CDR3 is made up of 14 amino acids. Trimming removed 5 bases from V and 5 bases from J, with 17 bases in between.

This clone appeared a single time. The rearrangement uses TRBV10-1 and TRBJ2-4; D uncertain. The CDR3 has 15 residues. V lost 7 bases to trimming and J lost 0 bases, with 13 bases between them. The V gene's germline CDR1 is WNHNN and CDR2 SYGVQD (reference sequence). The CDR3 is CASKIRFLAKNIQYF. The CDR3 DNA sequence: TGCGCCAGCAAGATCAGGTTCCTAGCCAAAAACATTCAGTACTTC.

The chain recombines TRBV4-1 with TRBJ1-2; no clear D. The V gene lost 4 bases and the J gene lost 8 bases, with 23 bases spanning the gap. Germline-derived CDR1 and CDR2 are MGHRA and YSYEKL. The CDR3 covers 16 residues. DNA for the CDR3: TGCGCCAGCAGCCTCCTACCCCCCCCGGACGCGGGAGGCTACACCTTC. Translation: CASSLLPPPDAGGYTF.

The V call is TRBV4-1, the J call TRBJ2-7, with 10 bases identical to TRBD2. The CDR3 totals 15 residues. J gave up 7 bases and V 1 base, and 7 bases lay outside the gene matches. Germline V gene lookup returns CDR1 MGHRA and CDR2 YSYEKL. The CDR3 coding sequence is TGCGCCAGCAGCCAAGTCGAGCGGGGGGGCCGAGAGCAGTACTTC. It codes for CASSQVERGGREQYF.

The chain recombines TRBV10-1 with TRBJ2-4; 9 positions match TRBD1. The ends lost 7 bases at V and 0 bases at J; junction bases unmatched: 16. There are 19 residues in the CDR3. Germline CDR1 reads WNHNN; CDR2 reads SYGVQD (reference sequence). As DNA, the CDR3 is TGCGCCAGCACCTGGGGGGGACAGGGCATCATTTTAGCCAAAAACATTCAGTACTTC. Residues: CASTWGGQGIILAKNIQYF.

V usage is TRBV12-2 and J usage is TRBJ2-7; TRBD2 is taken as the D call from the table, unchecked against the DNA. TRBV12-2 is labeled a pseudogene. The CDR3 length is 16 residues. CDR3: CASRFVERGASYEQYF. The DNA of the CDR3 is TGTGCAAGTCGCTTTGTCGAGCGGGGGGCTTCCTACGAGCAGTACTTC.

The chain uses TRBV5-6 and TRBJ1-6; TRBD1 aligns across 10 bases. V was clipped by 5 bases and J by 9 bases; unmatched bases: 8. The CDR3 loop spans 15 amino acids. Germline-derived CDR1 and CDR2 are SGHDT and YYEEEE. DNA for the CDR3: TGTGCCAGCAGTCTCGGGACAGGGGTTTTTTCACCCCTCCACTTT. Its protein product is CASSLGTGVFSPLHF.

This rearrangement joins TRBV2 to TRBJ1-2; D is unresolved. Deletions cut 7 bases from V and 8 bases from J, with 11 bases between. Germline CDR1 SNHLY, CDR2 FYNNEI. This CDR3 region has 11 residues. CDR3 bases: TGTGCCAGCACCCGACGGGAAGGCTACACCTTC. This sequence encodes CASTRREGYTF.

This chain connects TRBV9 to TRBJ2-1; D is unresolved. Germline lookup yields CDR1 SGDLS and CDR2 YYNGEE. CDR3 length: 12 amino acids. Trimming removed 3 bases at V and 9 bases at J, with 10 bases between. The CDR3 protein is CASSAQELEQFF. In DNA, the CDR3 is TGTGCCAGCAGCGCTCAAGAGCTTGAGCAGTTCTTC.

This sequence joins TRBV10-2 and TRBJ2-3, with D tentatively TRBD2 (6 bases). The germline V and J ends were trimmed by 2 bases and 6 bases, with 12 bases remaining between them. This CDR3 has 14 residues. Germline V gives CDR1 WSHSY, CDR2 SAAADI. The chain's CDR3 is CASSETSLGDTQYF. The CDR3 coding sequence is TGCGCCAGCAGTGAGACTAGCTTAGGCGATACGCAGTATTTT.

V usage is TRBV4-1 and J usage is TRBJ1-4; unclear D gene. Deletions cut 5 bases from V and 3 bases from J, with 13 bases between. CDR1 is MGHRA and CDR2 is YSYEKL in the germline V gene. The length of the CDR3 is 15 residues. CDR3 coding DNA: TGCGCCAGCAGCTATAGGAGCGCGGCTAATGAAAAACTGTTTTTT. It encodes CASSYRSAANEKLFF.